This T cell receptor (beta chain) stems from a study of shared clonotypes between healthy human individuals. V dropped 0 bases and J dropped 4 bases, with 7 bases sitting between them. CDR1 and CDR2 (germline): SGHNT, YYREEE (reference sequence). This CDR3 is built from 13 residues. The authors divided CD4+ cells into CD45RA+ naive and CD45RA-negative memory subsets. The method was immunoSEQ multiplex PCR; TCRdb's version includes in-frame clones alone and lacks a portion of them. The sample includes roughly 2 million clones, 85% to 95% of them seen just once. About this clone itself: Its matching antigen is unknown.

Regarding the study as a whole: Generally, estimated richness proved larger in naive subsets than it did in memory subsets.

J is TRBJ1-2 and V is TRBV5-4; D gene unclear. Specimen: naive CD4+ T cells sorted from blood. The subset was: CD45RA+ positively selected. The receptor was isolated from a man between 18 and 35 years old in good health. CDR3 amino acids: CASSLGTLYGYTF. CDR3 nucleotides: TGTGCCAGCAGCTTGGGGACCCTCTATGGCTACACCTTC. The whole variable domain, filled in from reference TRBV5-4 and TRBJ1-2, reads ETGVTQSPTHLIKTRGQQVTLRCSSQSGHNTVSWYQQALGQGPQFIFQYYREEENGRGNFPPRFSGLQFPNYSSELNVNALELDDSALYLCASSLGTLYGYTFGSGTRLTVV.